This T cell receptor (beta chain) was found in a study of vaccination and CD4 T cells after COVID-19. At the Johns Hopkins FTIC core, DNA taken from cultured CD4+ T cells was sequenced by way of the Oncomine TCR Beta short-read assay. Extraction of genomic DNA was performed on cultured CD4+ T cells. TCRdb redid the calling of the PCR reads with MiXCR, one entry per CDR3 protein. The sample contains more than 9,000 distinct CDR3 sequences, 30% to 35% of which appear only once. This clonotype was seen only a few times. Its target is not known. Germline trimming cut 4 bases from V and 4 bases from J; bases unmatched to any gene: 10. This CDR3 contains 15 residues. CDR1 is DFQATT, CDR2 SNEGSKA, per germline (reference sequence). Treatment in this sample: approximately 10-day PBMC culture with coronavirus spike peptide pools or control peptides (ViraFEST assay). From the unexposed donor, CD4+ T cells were collected ahead of the COVID-19 pandemic (2011-2018).

The chain combines TRBV20-1 with TRBJ2-5, with TRBD2 matching 9 bases. The sequenced sample consisted of CD4+ T cells from blood, cultured in vitro. The receptor's source is a human donor in good health. The CDR3 nucleotides read TGCAGTGCTAAGCTGGCGGGAGGGCCGGGAGAGACCCAGTACTTC. It translates to CSAKLAGGPGETQYF.